These T cell receptor beta chains were read from a single sample in a study of blood T cell repertoires in COVID-19. Clones were read by immunoSEQ multiplex PCR, and TCRdb kept only the in-frame ones, dropping some. The profile shows roughly 330,000 clones, 70% to 90% of them singletons. Material for sequencing was PBMCs or T cells enriched from blood (not recorded which). The origin of the receptors is a woman between 25 and 40 years old who had recovered from COVID-19. The CDR3 runs from the conserved cysteine through the conserved F or W. Fields, in order: clone size, V gene, D gene, J gene, CDR3 DNA, CDR3 protein. D genes are given only for firm matches. Only some rows state a clone size, as once, few, many or a class for expanded clones.

>.|TRBV28|.|TRBJ2-2
TGTGCCAGCAGGATCGGAGGGGACACCGGGGAGCTGTTTTTT
CASRIGGDTGELFF
>.|TRBV5-1|.|TRBJ2-2
TGCGCCAGCAGCTTGGCCCGAGCGATGAACACCGGGGAGCTGTTTTTT
CASSLARAMNTGELFF
>.|TRBV27|TRBD1|TRBJ2-2
TGTGCCAGCAGTTTATCCGGGACAGCCATTCCTCTAAACACCGGGGAGCTGTTTTTT
CASSLSGTAIPLNTGELFF
>.|TRBV21-1|.|TRBJ1-2
TGTGCCAGCAGCAAAGAGGACGGACAGGGGCATGGCTACACCTTC
CASSKEDGQGHGYTF
>.|TRBV7-2|TRBD1|TRBJ1-1
TGTGCCAGCAGCTCACAATCACAGGGGGTAGGCACTGAAGCTTTCTTT
CASSSQSQGVGTEAFF
>.|TRBV6-2/TRBV6-3|.|TRBJ1-2
TGTGCCAGCAGTCCCGAGTGGGAGTCGTCCTATGGCTACACCTTC
CASSPEWESSYGYTF
>.|TRBV18|TRBD1|TRBJ1-3
TGTGCCAGCTCACCAGTCCCGGGACAGGGAAACACCATATATTTT
CASSPVPGQGNTIYF
>once|TRBV5-6|.|TRBJ1-2
TGTGCCAGCAGCGTCAACAGGGATCGGCCCTACACCTTC
CASSVNRDRPYTF
>.|TRBV7-2|.|TRBJ1-2
TGTGCCAGCAGCCCCCAGTCGAGGCAACCCAACTATGGCTACACCTTC
CASSPQSRQPNYGYTF
>.|TRBV27|.|TRBJ2-7
TGTGCCAGCAGTCTAAGCCCATTTTTTCTCCGGGACACTGCCTACGAGCAGTACTTC
CASSLSPFFLRDTAYEQYF
>.|TRBV6-4|.|TRBJ2-7
TGTGCCAGCAAATGGGCAGCTGACTCCTACGAGCAGTACTTC
CASKWAADSYEQYF
>few|TRBV2|TRBD1|TRBJ1-2
TGTGCCAGCAGTGGGGACAGACTACATGGCTACACCTTC
CASSGDRLHGYTF
>.|TRBV12-5|.|TRBJ2-1
TGTGCTAGTGGTTTGGTTGCGGGGGCTGGCGGGAATGAGCAGTTCTTC
CASGLVAGAGGNEQFF
>.|TRBV7-2|TRBD2|TRBJ2-7
TGTGCCAGCAGCCCACGCCTAGCGGGGACCCGGGAGCAGTACTTC
CASSPRLAGTREQYF
>once|TRBV28|TRBD1|TRBJ1-2
TGTGCCAGCAGTTTGGGACAGGGAGAATTCGGCAGTGGCTACACCTTC
CASSLGQGEFGSGYTF
>.|TRBV4-1|.|TRBJ1-6
TGCGCCAGCAGCTCTTCCATCGGACACTCTAATTCACCCCTCCACTTT
CASSSSIGHSNSPLHF
>.|TRBV25-1|.|TRBJ1-1
TGTGCCAGCAGTGATACGACGGGCCGGGGCACTGAAGCTTTCTTT
CASSDTTGRGTEAFF
>.|TRBV28|.|TRBJ1-1
TGTGCCAGCAAAAAGTTGTTGGACAGCAACTCTAACACTGAAGCTTTCTTT
CASKKLLDSNSNTEAFF
>.|TRBV7-8|.|TRBJ1-1
TGTGCCAGCAGCTGGAGTCTGACAGGAACTACTGAAGCTTTCTTT
CASSWSLTGTTEAFF
>.|TRBV20-1|.|TRBJ1-2
TGCAGTGCTAGTCAGCACAGGAACTATGGCTACACCTTC
CSASQHRNYGYTF
>.|TRBV6-2/TRBV6-3|.|TRBJ1-2
TGTGCCAGCAGCGAAAACCGAATCTCTCAGAGCTACACCTTC
CASSENRISQSYTF
>.|TRBV3-1/TRBV3-2|.|TRBJ1-1
TGTGCCAGCAGCCAGAACACAAGGGGAACTGAAGCTTTCTTT
CASSQNTRGTEAFF
>once|TRBV7-6|.|TRBJ2-5
TGTGCCAGCAGGAGCCGACAGTTCCGAGAGACCCAGTACTTC
CASRSRQFRETQYF
>few|TRBV11-3|.|TRBJ1-6
TGTGCCAGCAGCGAGGGAATCGGAAATTCACCCCTCCACTTT
CASSEGIGNSPLHF
>.|TRBV10-3|TRBD1|TRBJ2-7
TGTGCCATCAGTGATATCGGGACAGGGGGCCGAGGCTACGAGCAGTACTTC
CAISDIGTGGRGYEQYF
>.|TRBV10-3|.|TRBJ2-2
TGTGCCATCAGTGAGTCGGGATCTACCAGGGTCATCAGCCGGGAGCTGTTTTTT
CAISESGSTRVISRELFF
>.|TRBV7-9|.|TRBJ1-1
TGTGCCAGCAGCTTAGTTCAGGGCGGCACTGAAGCTTTCTTT
CASSLVQGGTEAFF
>.|TRBV19|.|TRBJ1-2
TGTGCCAGTAGTATAGGTCTATCAAACCAGGGATTCCTCAGTGGCTACACCTTC
CASSIGLSNQGFLSGYTF
>.|TRBV7-9|.|TRBJ1-3
TGTGCCAGCAGCTTATGGGGCAGGGGTTCAGGAAACACCATATATTTT
CASSLWGRGSGNTIYF
>.|TRBV4-1|.|TRBJ1-3
TGCGCCAGCAGCCAAGATTTGGCAGATTATGGAAACACCATATATTTT
CASSQDLADYGNTIYF
>.|TRBV4-2|.|TRBJ1-1
TGTGCCAGCAGCCAGGGGGCGATGAACACTGAAGCTTTCTTT
CASSQGAMNTEAFF
>once|TRBV7-9|.|TRBJ1-1
TGTGCCAGCAGCTTGGGACACCTTGAAGCTTTCTTT
CASSLGHLEAFF
>.|TRBV6-4|TRBD2|TRBJ2-1
TGTGCCAGCAGTGACTCGGGCGGGGGGACCTACAATGAGCAGTTCTTC
CASSDSGGGTYNEQFF